This T cell receptor (beta chain) was recovered during a study of type 1 regulatory T cells. Study details: T-allo10 is a Tr1-enriched, alloantigen-specific CD4 T cell product made in vitro. Study-wide results and caveats: Tr1 cells had a more restricted TCR repertoire than non-Tr1 cells.

A note on this clonotype: The target antigen is unknown.

This CDR3 has 15 residues. V was cut by 6 bases and J by 3 bases, with 17 bases left in between. TCRdb re-derived calls from the reads in MiXCR, one entry per CDR3 protein. Of over 55,000 distinct CDR3 sequences detected, 49% appear once; the ten largest clones hold roughly 2.2%. The genes are TRBV12-3 or TRBV12-4 and TRBJ1-1; no reliable D call. Sequencing was done on a sample of cultured non-Tr1 T cells, either the whole culture or a sorted T cell fraction (not recorded which). The receptor was derived from a human donor in good health. Here the CDR3 DNA reads TGTGCCAGCAGGAAGTCCGGGGTTTTGGACACTGAAGCTTTCTTT. Amino acids: CASRKSGVLDTEAFF.